This T cell receptor (beta chain) was found in a study of Ad26.COV2.S vaccination and SARS-CoV-2 variants. The data were produced by immunoSEQ multiplex PCR, yet TCRdb's version contains in-frame clones alone and is incomplete. This table holds approximately 480,000 clones, roughly 89% found once. Described treatment: 15 to 20 received Ad26.COV2.S at low or high dose, single or two shots; 5 received placebo; per-sample allocation not given. Each sample was drawn 63 days after the first injection (of vaccine or placebo). The receptor comes from a person between 18 and 65 years old who received the Ad26.COV2.S COVID-19 vaccine or a placebo. Sample: peripheral blood, taken in a trial of Ad26.COV2.S vaccine versus placebo.

In DNA, the CDR3 is TGTGCCAGCAGTTCCCTGACTCCCGAGCAGTTCTTC. The encoded protein is CASSSLTPEQFF. The rearrangement uses TRBV12-3 or TRBV12-4 and TRBJ2-1; D remains ambiguous. The CDR3 contains 12 residues. With 4 bases removed from V and 10 bases from J, the gap between germline ends came to 11 bases.